The 16 T cell receptor beta chains in this list originate from one sample, sequenced in a study of cytomegalovirus exposure and HLA in healthy donors. With 60 Vbeta and 13 Jbeta primers, the PCR was carried out. The method was immunoSEQ multiplex PCR; TCRdb's version includes in-frame clones alone and lacks a portion of them. The top ten hold approximately 4.8% of the sample, which has 90,000 to 120,000 clones, about 70% seen once. The specimen was PBMCs. These receptors were collected from a woman between 18 and 29 years old in good health and CMV-seropositive.

V gene TRBV18 combines with J gene TRBJ2-7; tentative D call: TRBD2 (5 bases). V lost 3 bases to trimming and J lost 5 bases, with 14 bases between them. The germline CDR1 and CDR2 sequences are KGHSH and LQKENI. The CDR3 spans 14 residues. CDR3 protein: CASSPRAPPHEQYF. CDR3 bases: TGTGCCAGCTCACCGCGGGCTCCGCCCCACGAGCAGTACTTC.

Comments on this clone: A read error may account for a junction end that differs from germline. CDR3 bases: TGTGCCGGCAGTTTCCCCGACAGTTTTGCAAACTATGGCTACACCTTC. The encoded protein is CAGSFPDSFANYGYTF. The genes are TRBV28 and TRBJ1-2; the D gene is possibly TRBD1 (5 bases). Germline loops: CDR1 MDHEN, CDR2 SYDVKM. The CDR3 sequence is 16 residues long.

This chain links TRBV28 with TRBJ2-7; a possible D gene is TRBD1 (6 bases). This CDR3 is built from 13 residues. Germline values: CDR1 MDHEN, CDR2 SYDVKM. The V end lost 4 bases, the J end lost 2 bases, and 9 bases lay between the germline ends. The DNA for the CDR3 is TGTGCCAGCAGTTCGGGACATCCCTACGAGCAGTACTTC. It is translated as CASSSGHPYEQYF.

The CDR3: CASSQGQGNTEAFF. CDR3 sequence (DNA): TGTGCCAGCTCACAGGGACAGGGGAACACTGAAGCTTTCTTT. The gene calls are TRBV18 and TRBJ1-1; TRBD1 matches at 9 bases. This CDR3 spans 14 amino acids. The V gene end was trimmed by 4 bases and the J gene end by 1 base; junction bases not matched to a gene: 1. The germline V gene has CDR1 KGHSH and CDR2 LQKENI.

The chain couples TRBV7-2 to TRBJ2-5; TRBD1 agrees at 12 bases. Trimming removed 5 bases from V and 4 bases from J; junction bases left unmatched: 5. This CDR3 has 15 residues. In germline, CDR1 is SGHTA, CDR2 FQGNSA. The CDR3 protein is CASSLRDRGRETQYF. Written as DNA, the CDR3 is TGTGCCAGCAGCCTCCGGGACAGGGGGCGAGAGACCCAGTACTTC. The full variable domain, with the rest looked up from reference TRBV7-2 and TRBJ2-5, is GAGVSQSPSNKVTEKGKDVELRCDPISGHTALYWYRQSLGQGLEFLIYFQGNSAPDKSGLPSDRFSAERTGGSVSTLTIQRTQQEDSAVYLCASSLRDRGRETQYFGPGTRLLVL.

The gene calls are TRBV28 and TRBJ2-4, with 7 bases matching TRBD1. CDR1 and CDR2 from the germline V gene are MDHEN and SYDVKM. Trimming cost V 4 bases and J 5 bases; bases outside gene matches: 2. The CDR3 contains 13 residues. CDR3 coding DNA: TGTGCCAGCAGTTCAGGACAGGAAAACATTCAGTACTTC. This gives the protein CASSSGQENIQYF. The complete variable domain, with remaining parts taken from reference TRBV28 and TRBJ2-4, reads DVKVTQSSRYLVKRTGEKVFLECVQDMDHENMFWYRQDPGLGLRLIYFSYDVKMKEKGDIPEGYSVSREKKERFSLILESASTNQTSMYLCASSSGQENIQYFGAGTRLSVL.

The V call is TRBV6-1, the J call TRBJ2-5; D may be TRBD1 (6 bases). Trimming pared 6 bases from V and 0 bases from J, leaving 11 bases between. Germline loops: CDR1 MNHNS, CDR2 SASEGT. The CDR3 loop spans 14 amino acids. The CDR3 DNA sequence: TGTGCCAGCAGCATAACAGGGAACCAAGAGACCCAGTACTTC. This sequence encodes CASSITGNQETQYF.

This rearrangement joins TRBV29-1 to TRBJ1-1; D may be TRBD1 (6 bases). The CDR3 totals 10 residues. V was shortened by 6 bases and J by 6 bases, with 8 bases between the two germline ends. The germline gives CDR1 SQVTM, CDR2 ANQGSEA. CDR3 loop: CSVGGPEAFF. For the CDR3, the DNA is TGCAGCGTAGGGGGTCCTGAAGCTTTCTTT.

The J gene is TRBJ2-7, the V gene TRBV28; tentatively, D is TRBD1 (5 bases). Germline assignment: CDR1 MDHEN and CDR2 SYDVKM. The V and J ends lost 6 bases and 0 bases respectively, with 15 bases between them. The CDR3 covers 15 residues. The CDR3 DNA reads TGTGCCAGCAGGCCCGCAGGGAAGAGCTCCTACGAGCAGTACTTC. This encodes CASRPAGKSSYEQYF.

The chain joins TRBV7-8 to TRBJ2-5; 7 nucleotides match TRBD1. Germline CDR1 is SGHVS and CDR2 is FQNEAQ. With 0 bases clipped from V and 0 bases from J, the junction kept 10 bases outside the gene matches. The CDR3 length is 18 residues. CDR3 in amino acids: CASSLAQQGLRYQETQYF. CDR3 sequence (DNA): TGTGCCAGCAGCTTAGCGCAACAGGGGTTGAGGTACCAAGAGACCCAGTACTTC.

The rearrangement joins TRBV4-3 to TRBJ2-3; D possibly corresponds to TRBD2 (5 bases). Germline lookup yields CDR1 LGHNA and CDR2 YSLEER. The CDR3 is 15 amino acids. V dropped 0 bases and J dropped 6 bases, with 13 bases sitting between them. The CDR3 nucleotides read TGCGCCAGCAGCCAAGATTCGGTCGGGGTCGATACGCAGTATTTT. Residues: CASSQDSVGVDTQYF.

The table lists this clone with a few counts. The CDR3 region is CASSLYAGGPYEQYF. CDR3 DNA: TGTGCCAGCAGCTTATATGCGGGAGGGCCCTACGAGCAGTACTTC. The gene calls are TRBV7-2 and TRBJ2-7, with 9 bases aligning to TRBD2. CDR3 length: 15 residues. Germline V gives CDR1 SGHTA, CDR2 FQGNSA. Trimming took 2 bases from V and 2 from J; bases not matched to a gene: 4.

The chain couples TRBV11-1 to TRBJ2-7; 9 bases match TRBD2. V lost 8 bases and J lost 6; bases outside the gene matches: 8. The CDR3 extends over 13 amino acids. Germline V gene data show CDR1 as SGHAT and CDR2 as FQDESV (reference sequence). The CDR3 loop is CASRSGSNSEQYF. As DNA, the CDR3 is TGTGCCAGCCGTAGCGGGAGCAATAGCGAGCAGTACTTC.

By frequency in the sample, this clone is medium-sized. CDR3: CASSEGRAQHF. The CDR3 DNA reads TGTGCCAGCAGTGAGGGGAGAGCCCAGCATTTT. V gene TRBV2 combines with J gene TRBJ1-5; D ambiguous. The CDR3 has 11 residues. Trimming removed 3 bases at V and 11 bases at J, with 8 bases between. Germline assignment: CDR1 SNHLY and CDR2 FYNNEI. The entire variable domain, with the rest obtained from reference TRBV2 and TRBJ1-5, is as follows: EPEVTQTPSHQVTQMGQEVILRCVPISNHLYFYWYRQILGQKVEFLVSFYNNEISEKSEIFDDQFSVERPDGSNFTLKIRSTKLEDSAMYFCASSEGRAQHFGDGTRLSIL.

Only a few counts were recorded for this clone. The V and J genes are TRBV4-1 and TRBJ2-3, with TRBD1 identical over 7 bases. The ends lost 2 bases at V and 5 bases at J; junction bases unmatched: 4. This CDR3 spans 14 amino acids. The V gene's germline CDR1 is MGHRA and CDR2 YSYEKL. For the CDR3, the DNA is TGCGCCAGCAGCCAACCCCGACAGGGAGATACGCAGTATTTT. This encodes CASSQPRQGDTQYF.

The chain joins TRBV30 to TRBJ1-3; no clear D gene. This CDR3 region has 13 residues. Germline V lookup: CDR1 GTSNPN, CDR2 SVGIG (reference sequence). The ends were cut back, 2 bases at V and 4 bases at J, with 9 bases in the middle. CDR3 nucleotides: TGTGCCTGGAGTAAAACGGGGGGAAACACCATATATTTT. Amino acid sequence: CAWSKTGGNTIYF.